This record concerns one T cell receptor (beta chain) sequence. A read error is possible here, since a much larger clone lies one base away. These data come from a study of CD8+CD57+ T cells in acquired aplastic anemia. Study-wide background: The average for DNA from sorted CD4+ and CD8+ cells was 3.2 ug.

By flow cytometry, patients selected for sequencing had shown an expansion of CD8+CD57+ cells. Both TCR beta VDJ combination and CDR3 sequence profiling were carried out. Genomic DNA was the template for this profiling. A single record per CDR3 protein comes from TCRdb applying MiXCR to the reads. This sample carries hundreds of thousands of distinct CDR3 sequences, more than 25% of them seen once, and the ten largest clones take 0.8% to 0.85%. Germline V gene data show CDR1 as LNHDA and CDR2 as SQIVND (reference sequence). This CDR3 is 13 amino acids long. V was pared by 5 bases and J by 5 bases, with 12 bases between.

This receptor was identified in a human donor with aplastic anemia. Sequenced material: sorted CD4+, CD8+, or CD8+CD57+ T cells (not recorded which) from PBMCs. V usage is TRBV19 and J usage is TRBJ1-1; D may be TRBD1 (6 bases). The CDR3 DNA is TGTGCCAGTAGTCCGACAAGGGGGACTGAAGCTTTCTTT. It encodes CASSPTRGTEAFF.